One T cell receptor beta chain is described in this entry. These data belong to a study of blood T cell repertoires in COVID-19. Looking at the study overall: Specimens from acute and convalescent COVID-19 originated in the United States, Italy and Spain. In each case, the material was cDNA or gDNA derived from T cells, B-cell-depleted T cells, or PBMCs.

Authors' processing steps: By means of reference gene primer amplification, nucleated cell counts were estimated. Measured with immunoSEQ multiplex PCR; TCRdb has only the in-frame clones, and not every one. The V and J calls and clone size are taken from that table; D and trimming were inferred from the DNA. The sample holds around 200,000 clones; 70% to 90% are singletons and the top ten take around 3%. The CDR3 is 12 residues long. The V segment lost 5 bases and the J segment 7 bases; nucleotides outside the gene matches: 6. Germline V gene lookup returns CDR1 GTSNPN and CDR2 SVGIG (reference sequence).

Sequencing used peripheral blood. The receptor was isolated from a middle-aged man with active or convalescent COVID-19. The genes are TRBV30 and TRBJ1-2; the match to TRBD1 covers 8 bases. The CDR3 region is CAWGQGSLGYTF. CDR3 sequence (DNA): TGTGCCTGGGGACAGGGTTCCCTTGGCTACACCTTC.